This T cell receptor (beta chain) was recorded in a study of siplizumab effects on memory and regulatory T cells. The study, taken as a whole, reports: No naive or memory phenotype could be assigned to roughly 75-97% of proliferating clones. No functional test confirmed suppression by proliferating siplizumab-culture Tregs.

Repertoires were generated with immunoSEQ multiplex PCR, while TCRdb's copy carries only in-frame clones and drops some. The sample consists of over 100,000 clones, roughly 94% of them appearing once. This clone has a single count. Antigen unknown. The sequenced sample consisted of Tregs sorted from blood. This clonotype was sampled from a human donor in good health.

CDR3 protein: CASSVGTFIYNEQFF. CDR3 sequence (DNA): TGTGCCAGCAGCGTAGGGACTTTCATCTACAATGAGCAGTTCTTC. The V and J genes are TRBV9 and TRBJ2-1; a weak D match, TRBD2 (5 bases). This CDR3 is 15 amino acids long. CDR1 SGDLS and CDR2 YYNGEE come from the germline V gene. Trimming took off 0 bases at V and 3 bases at J, with 10 bases between the two ends.